This is a list of T cell receptor beta chains from one sample in a study of post-analysis software for immune sequencing data. TCRdb reanalysed the PCR reads using MiXCR and keeps one entry per CDR3 protein. This sample yields about 770,000 distinct CDR3 sequences, of which about 45% are seen a single time; roughly 5.2% belongs to the top ten. The specimen was blood. All receptors derive from a girl aged 10-17 years with multiple sclerosis. Each CDR3 is given with its conserved first and last residue. D genes are given only for firm matches. A clone size is listed for some rows: how often the clone was seen (once, few, many), or a class if it is expanded.

.	.	TRBV7-3	TRBJ2-2	CASSPRPGWDHGELFF	TGTGCCAGCAGCCCGAGACCGGGGTGGGATCACGGGGAGCTGTTTTTT
.	.	TRBV28	TRBJ1-1	CASSHPGGTLEAFF	TGTGCCAGCAGCCATCCCGGCGGAACCCTTGAAGCTTTCTTT
.	TRBD1	TRBV12-3/TRBV12-4	TRBJ2-4	CASSKGQGDKNIQYF	TGTGCCAGCAGCAAGGGACAGGGTGACAAAAACATTCAGTACTTC
few	.	TRBV27	TRBJ2-7	CASSFTAGSSYEQYF	TGTGCCAGCAGTTTCACGGCGGGGAGCTCCTACGAGCAGTACTTC
.	.	TRBV20-1	TRBJ1-1	CSARGRTNTEAFF	TGCAGTGCCCGGGGAAGGACGAACACTGAAGCTTTCTTT
.	.	TRBV20-1	TRBJ2-5	CSAVSVETQYF	TGCAGTGCTGTCTCGGTGGAGACCCAGTACTTC
few	TRBD2	TRBV29-1	TRBJ2-5	CSVEALPGLAGGFETQYF	TGCAGCGTTGAAGCACTCCCTGGACTAGCCGGGGGTTTCGAGACCCAGTACTTC
few	TRBD2	TRBV20-1	TRBJ2-7	CSADSGSSYEQYF	TGCAGTGCTGATAGCGGGAGCTCCTACGAGCAGTACTTC
.	.	TRBV5-1	TRBJ1-2	CASSATDYGYTF	TGCGCCAGCAGCGCGACAGACTATGGCTACACCTTC
.	TRBD1	TRBV18	TRBJ2-4	CASSPPRTGGKNIQYF	TGTGCCAGCTCACCACCGAGGACAGGGGGCAAAAACATTCAGTACTTC
.	.	TRBV20-1	TRBJ2-1	CSAVDYNEQFF	TGCAGTGCTGTCGACTACAATGAGCAGTTCTTC
.	.	TRBV12-3/TRBV12-4	TRBJ1-2	CASSSQGWDGYTF	TGTGCCAGCAGTTCCCAGGGTTGGGATGGCTACACCTTC
many	TRBD2	TRBV5-1	TRBJ2-7	CASSRRGELDEQYF	TGCGCCAGCAGTCGACGGGGGGAGTTGGATGAGCAGTACTTC
.	.	TRBV7-9	TRBJ2-1	CASSLEGGPDEQFF	TGTGCCAGCAGCTTAGAGGGCGGGCCGGATGAGCAGTTCTTC
.	.	TRBV7-2	TRBJ2-3	CASSLEVGTTDTQYF	TGTGCCAGCAGCTTAGAGGTGGGAACCACAGATACGCAGTATTTT
many	.	TRBV10-3	TRBJ2-7	CAISDFWTGGSYEQYF	TGTGCCATCAGTGACTTCTGGACTGGGGGCTCCTACGAGCAGTACTTC
.	.	TRBV29-1	TRBJ2-1	CSVARTYYNEQFF	TGCAGCGTCGCTAGGACCTACTACAATGAGCAGTTCTTC
.	.	TRBV20-1	TRBJ2-7	CSATAPGHNRYEQYF	TGCAGTGCTACTGCGCCGGGACACAACCGCTACGAGCAGTACTTC
.	TRBD1	TRBV3-1	TRBJ1-1	CASSPFPRTGGTEAFF	TGTGCCAGCAGCCCCTTTCCCCGGACAGGGGGAACTGAAGCTTTCTTT
few	.	TRBV7-8	TRBJ2-7	CASSLVLRDEQYF	TGTGCCAGCAGCTTAGTCTTGCGGGACGAGCAGTACTTC
.	.	TRBV19	TRBJ1-4	CASSMEMGKAGWLEKLFF	TGTGCCAGTAGTATGGAAATGGGGAAGGCCGGGTGGCTTGAAAAACTGTTTTTT
.	TRBD2	TRBV7-2	TRBJ2-5	CASSHSSGRDQETQYF	TGTGCCAGCAGCCACTCTAGCGGGAGAGACCAAGAGACCCAGTACTTC
.	.	TRBV6-5	TRBJ2-1	CASSYVGQSSYNEQFF	TGTGCCAGCAGTTACGTTGGTCAAAGCTCCTACAATGAGCAGTTCTTC
.	TRBD2	TRBV6-5	TRBJ2-3	CASSYERTSAYTDTQYF	TGTGCCAGCAGTTACGAACGGACTAGCGCATACACAGATACGCAGTATTTT
.	.	TRBV28	TRBJ2-1	CASSFGNGQFF	TGTGCCAGCAGTTTTGGTAATGGGCAGTTCTTC
few	TRBD1	TRBV7-3	TRBJ2-4	CASSTRDGTGQKAKNIQYF	TGTGCCAGCAGCACTCGGGACGGGACAGGGCAGAAGGCCAAAAACATTCAGTACTTC
.	.	TRBV5-1	TRBJ2-2	CASSLGLSVGELFF	TGCGCCAGCAGCCTCGGACTGTCTGTCGGGGAGCTGTTTTTT
many	.	TRBV20-1	TRBJ2-7	CSARDSGDEQYF	TGCAGTGCTAGAGATTCTGGGGACGAGCAGTACTTC
few	TRBD1	TRBV6-6	TRBJ2-6	CASSLTGAFSGANVLTF	TGTGCCAGCAGTTTGACAGGGGCGTTCTCTGGGGCCAACGTCCTGACTTTC
.	.	TRBV6-2/TRBV6-3	TRBJ2-7	CASRTASRYEQYF	TGTGCCAGCAGAACCGCTAGCAGATACGAGCAGTACTTC
.	.	TRBV27	TRBJ2-6	CASSFDAGVISGANVLTF	TGTGCCAGCAGTTTCGACGCCGGGGTAATAAGTGGGGCCAACGTCCTGACTTTC
.	TRBD2	TRBV6-5	TRBJ2-7	CASSYSTSGRGEQYF	TGTGCCAGCAGTTACTCCACTAGCGGGAGAGGCGAGCAGTACTTC
few	TRBD2	TRBV29-1	TRBJ2-1	CSVLVGGRAPEEQFF	TGCAGCGTTTTAGTGGGCGGGAGAGCACCGGAAGAGCAGTTCTTC
.	.	TRBV11-2	TRBJ2-1	CASSKEWYRNNEQFF	TGTGCCAGCAGCAAAGAGTGGTATAGGAACAATGAGCAGTTCTTC
.	.	TRBV20-1	TRBJ1-5	CSAWDTRNQPQHF	TGCAGTGCTTGGGACACCCGCAATCAGCCCCAGCATTTT
few	.	TRBV29-1	TRBJ2-1	CSVVKPYNEQFF	TGCAGCGTCGTAAAGCCCTACAATGAGCAGTTCTTC
.	TRBD2	TRBV27	TRBJ2-3	CASSPLAGGTPTTPDTQYF	TGTGCCAGCAGTCCCCTAGCGGGAGGCACCCCTACTACCCCAGATACGCAGTATTTT
.	TRBD1	TRBV27	TRBJ2-7	CASSYRGLGSYEQYF	TGTGCCAGCAGTTACAGGGGGTTGGGGTCCTACGAGCAGTACTTC
few	TRBD1	TRBV29-1	TRBJ1-4	CSVPTGATNEKLFF	TGCAGCGTGCCGACAGGGGCAACTAATGAAAAACTGTTTTTT
.	TRBD2	TRBV20-1	TRBJ2-1	CSARDLLAGANEQFF	TGCAGTGCTAGAGACTTACTAGCGGGAGCCAATGAGCAGTTCTTC
many	TRBD2	TRBV29-1	TRBJ2-5	CSVEDRSGSETQYF	TGCAGCGTTGAAGATCGCAGCGGGAGTGAGACCCAGTACTTC
.	.	TRBV7-9	TRBJ2-6	CASSSTRPDGSGANVRTF	TGTGCCAGCAGCTCCACCCGGCCCGATGGCTCTGGGGCCAACGTCCGGACTTTC
many	.	TRBV3-1	TRBJ1-2	CASSLGVSSYGYTF	TGTGCCAGCAGCCTAGGAGTTTCCAGCTATGGCTACACCTTC
.	.	TRBV7-9	TRBJ2-5	CASSPRTVQAPGREQYF	TGTGCCAGCAGCCCTCGGACGGTTCAGGCTCCGGGCCGCGAACAGTACTTC
few	.	TRBV5-6	TRBJ2-1	CASSSTGDYNEQFF	TGTGCCAGCAGCTCGACGGGGGATTACAATGAGCAGTTCTTC
few	TRBD2	TRBV12-3/TRBV12-4	TRBJ2-1	CASSSKTSGAYNEQFF	TGTGCCAGCAGTTCGAAGACTAGCGGGGCCTACAATGAGCAGTTCTTC
.	.	TRBV6-5	TRBJ2-5	CASSYSPNGPKQYF	TGTGCCAGCAGTTACTCCCCTAATGGTCCGAAGCAGTACTTC
.	TRBD1	TRBV12-3/TRBV12-4	TRBJ2-1	CATLWGDRVKSYNEQFF	TGTGCCACCTTGTGGGGGGACAGGGTAAAGTCCTACAATGAGCAGTTCTTC
.	.	TRBV29-1	TRBJ1-2	CSVDLRQGYGYTF	TGCAGCGTTGATTTGAGGCAGGGTTATGGCTACACCTTC
.	TRBD2	TRBV4-3	TRBJ2-1	CASSQDGLAGVNEQFF	TGCGCCAGCAGCCAAGATGGGCTAGCGGGGGTCAATGAGCAGTTCTTC
.	TRBD2	TRBV20-1	TRBJ2-5	CSARDLREGHETQYF	TGCAGTGCTAGAGATCTGCGGGAGGGCCATGAGACCCAGTACTTC
few	TRBD2	TRBV10-2	TRBJ2-1	CASSVLSGPYNEQFF	TGCGCCAGCAGTGTTCTTAGCGGGCCCTACAATGAGCAGTTCTTC
few	TRBD1	TRBV30	TRBJ2-7	CAWAMVGQAYEQYF	TGTGCCTGGGCGATGGTGGGACAGGCCTACGAGCAGTACTTC
few	.	TRBV11-3	TRBJ2-5	CASSYRQRSWETQYF	TGTGCCAGCAGCTACCGACAACGCTCGTGGGAGACCCAGTACTTC
.	TRBD1	TRBV12-3/TRBV12-4	TRBJ1-1	CASSLELGQMNTEAFF	TGTGCCAGCAGCCTGGAGTTGGGACAGATGAACACTGAAGCTTTCTTT